This T cell receptor (beta chain) was identified during a study of CD8 T cells in ankylosing spondylitis. Findings and limits, study-wide: Typical of ankylosing spondylitis blood, it appeared, was a TCR beta motif of fewer than 10 highly homologous variants. Disease-associated clonotypes exhibited CD8+ identity and were relatively infrequent in peripheral blood. Some motif variants had been reported before (in reactive arthritis synovial fluid and blood).

Quantitative 5'-RACE with molecular barcodes was used to make the TCR beta libraries. MiXCR, run by TCRdb on the 5' RACE reads, gives a single entry per CDR3 protein. The repertoire holds about 360,000 distinct CDR3 sequences, with roughly 20% as singletons. CDR1 and CDR2 (germline): MGHRA, YSYEKL. The V gene end was trimmed by 5 bases and the J gene end by 5 bases; junction bases not matched to a gene: 7. The CDR3 is 14 residues long. Comment on this clonotype: Its antigen remains unknown.

The sequenced material came from blood, either unsorted or a sorted T cell fraction (not recorded which). The clonotype originates from a male donor with ankylosing spondylitis or in good health (not recorded which). The rearrangement joins TRBV4-1 to TRBJ2-5; TRBD1 matches at 8 bases. The CDR3 is CASSARGLVETQYF. The DNA of the CDR3 is TGCGCCAGCAGCGCCAGGGGGCTAGTGGAGACCCAGTACTTC.